The entry below gives a single T cell receptor beta chain sequence along with its context. The sample is drawn from a study of shared clonotypes between healthy human individuals. The method was immunoSEQ multiplex PCR; TCRdb's version includes in-frame clones alone and lacks a portion of them. The sample holds more than 2,000,000 clones, roughly nine tenths seen once. Material for sequencing was naive CD4+ T cells sorted from blood. This sample's subset: CD45RA+ positively selected. This sequence originates from a man in his late teens or twenties in good health.

The CDR3 DNA reads as TGCGCCAGCAGCCAAGGTCTGACTAGTGTTGCAGATACGCAGTATTTT. Translation: CASSQGLTSVADTQYF. The chain has TRBV4-1 and TRBJ2-3; D may be TRBD2 (6 bases). V was cut by 1 base and J by 4 bases, with 15 bases left in between. The CDR3 is 16 amino acids. Germline assignment: CDR1 MGHRA and CDR2 YSYEKL.